The rows below give T cell receptor beta chains drawn from one sample of a study of cytomegalovirus exposure and HLA in healthy donors. Sequencing was performed with immunoSEQ multiplex PCR; in TCRdb, only in-frame clones are kept and a portion is missing. This repertoire shows just over 150,000 clones, 80% found once; its top ten account for about 6.3%. The sample comprised PBMCs. These receptors came from a male donor in good health and CMV-seropositive. The CDR3 runs from the conserved cysteine through the conserved F or W. Each record gives: J gene, V gene, D gene, clone size, CDR3 protein, CDR3 DNA. A D gene is named only where the DNA matches it firmly. Expanded clones get a size class; other rows say once, few or many, or leave the size out.

J: TRBJ2-3
V: TRBV30
D: TRBD2
size: few
CDR3: CALGAGGADTQYF
DNA: TGTGCCCTGGGGGCGGGAGGAGCAGATACGCAGTATTTT

J: TRBJ2-7
V: TRBV18
D: TRBD2
size: NA
CDR3: CASSPPGTSGRYEQYF
DNA: TGTGCCAGCTCACCCCCCGGGACTAGCGGGAGGTACGAGCAGTACTTC

J: TRBJ1-4
V: TRBV5-1
D: NA
size: NA
CDR3: CASSLGGNNEKLFF
DNA: TGCGCCAGCAGCTTGGGAGGGAACAATGAAAAACTGTTTTTT

J: TRBJ2-4
V: TRBV19
D: NA
size: NA
CDR3: CASSAAVAKNIQYF
DNA: TGTGCCAGTAGCGCCGCGGTAGCCAAAAACATTCAGTACTTC

J: TRBJ2-3
V: TRBV19
D: NA
size: NA
CDR3: CASSVTEHPTDTQYF
DNA: TGTGCCAGCTCGGTGACAGAGCACCCCACAGATACGCAGTATTTT

J: TRBJ2-3
V: TRBV10-3
D: NA
size: NA
CDR3: CAIRDFPSGTDTQYF
DNA: TGTGCCATCAGGGACTTCCCTTCGGGCACAGATACGCAGTATTTT

J: TRBJ2-7
V: TRBV13
D: NA
size: NA
CDR3: CASSRADSYEQYF
DNA: TGTGCCAGCAGTCGAGCGGATTCCTACGAGCAGTACTTC

J: TRBJ1-2
V: TRBV19
D: NA
size: NA
CDR3: CASSKRRASRGYTF
DNA: TGTGCCAGTAGTAAGAGGCGGGCGAGTCGTGGCTACACCTTC

J: TRBJ2-1
V: TRBV7-7
D: NA
size: NA
CDR3: CASSPSWGGHNEQFF
DNA: TGTGCTAGCAGCCCATCGTGGGGCGGACACAATGAGCAGTTCTTC

J: TRBJ2-1
V: TRBV5-4
D: TRBD1
size: NA
CDR3: CASRAGTGGNNEQFF
DNA: TGTGCCAGCAGGGCGGGGACAGGGGGGAACAATGAGCAGTTCTTC

J: TRBJ2-1
V: TRBV19
D: NA
size: once
CDR3: CASSERSGYEQFF
DNA: TGTGCCAGTAGTGAGAGGTCGGGTTATGAGCAGTTCTTC

J: TRBJ2-5
V: TRBV6-4
D: NA
size: NA
CDR3: CASSERDQETQYF
DNA: TGTGCCAGCAGTGAACGGGACCAAGAGACCCAGTACTTC

J: TRBJ2-7
V: TRBV11-2
D: TRBD2
size: NA
CDR3: CASSLGGSLYEQYF
DNA: TGTGCCAGCAGCTTAGGCGGGAGCCTCTACGAGCAGTACTTC

J: TRBJ2-5
V: TRBV5-4
D: NA
size: NA
CDR3: CASSRDRTETQYF
DNA: TGTGCCAGCAGCCGTGACAGGACGGAGACCCAGTACTTC

J: TRBJ2-6
V: TRBV14
D: TRBD1
size: NA
CDR3: CASSRQGMSGANVLTF
DNA: TGTGCCAGCAGCCGACAGGGGATGTCTGGGGCCAACGTCCTGACTTTC

J: TRBJ1-1
V: TRBV6-5
D: NA
size: NA
CDR3: CASSRQANTEAFF
DNA: TGTGCCAGCAGTAGACAGGCGAACACTGAAGCTTTCTTT

J: TRBJ1-5
V: TRBV4-2
D: NA
size: NA
CDR3: CASSQGESNQPQHF
DNA: TGTGCCAGCAGCCAAGGGGAGAGCAATCAGCCCCAGCATTTT

J: TRBJ2-5
V: TRBV9
D: TRBD2
size: NA
CDR3: CASSQGASGSRETQYF
DNA: TGTGCCAGCAGCCAGGGGGCTAGCGGGAGTCGTGAGACCCAGTACTTC

J: TRBJ2-6
V: TRBV5-1
D: TRBD1
size: NA
CDR3: CASSTEDRGRPGANVLTF
DNA: TGCGCCAGCAGCACCGAGGACAGGGGGCGACCTGGGGCCAACGTCCTGACTTTC

J: TRBJ1-2
V: TRBV7-2
D: NA
size: NA
CDR3: CASTTTGIYYGYTF
DNA: TGTGCCAGCACTACTACAGGGATCTACTATGGCTACACCTTC

J: TRBJ1-2
V: TRBV28
D: NA
size: few
CDR3: CASSPIGANYGYTF
DNA: TGTGCCAGCAGTCCCATCGGGGCTAACTATGGCTACACCTTC

J: TRBJ1-3
V: TRBV7-8
D: TRBD1
size: few
CDR3: CASSLPRQGISGNTIYF
DNA: TGTGCCAGCAGCTTGCCCAGACAGGGGATCTCTGGAAACACCATATATTTT